This T cell receptor beta chain was documented in a study of identical twins. V was clipped by 0 bases and J by 2 bases, with 19 bases between them. Looked up from germline, CDR1 is KGHDR and CDR2 is SFDVKD. The length of the CDR3 is 18 residues. The study, taken as a whole, reports: Compared with models, monozygotic twins showed more out-of-frame TCR alpha sharing.

MiXCR was run by TCRdb on the 5' RACE reads, yielding one entry per CDR3 protein. The sample carries a few hundred thousand distinct CDR3 sequences, 5% to 7% recorded once. The sample holds many counts of this clonotype. Its specificity is unknown. In addition, the sample was reused for a study of T cells expressing NK-cell markers. That paper notes: Dominant NKG2C+ clonotype frequencies of 1.0-7.0% of CD8+ T cells were measured in several donors. The CD3+CD56-NKG2C+ fraction was also led by these clonotypes in several donors.

The chain is built from TRBV24-1 and TRBJ2-7; perhaps D is TRBD1 or TRBD2 (5 bases each). Sequenced input: CD8+ T cells sorted from blood. The source is a woman under 30 in good health. The CDR3 is CATSDLGGPKSLAYEQYF. The CDR3 nucleotides are TGTGCCACCAGTGATTTGGGGGGACCAAAGTCCCTGGCCTACGAGCAGTACTTC.